A selection of T cell receptor beta chains follows, all from one sample in a study of blood T cell repertoires in COVID-19. Profiling relied on immunoSEQ multiplex PCR, and the TCRdb table lists in-frame clones only, not all of them. The sample holds some 110,000 clones, about 74% seen once. What was sequenced was peripheral blood. The source of these receptors is a man at least 80 years old with COVID-19, enrolled during active disease. Each CDR3 is given with its conserved first and last residue. The D gene is left open where the match is weak. The listing skips clone size in some rows; elsewhere it reads once, few, many or a size class.

CASSLTGVETQYF,TGTGCCAGCAGCCTGACAGGGGTGGAGACCCAGTACTTC,TRBJ2-5,TRBD1,medium-sized,TRBV3-1/TRBV3-2
CASSPDRGGGYTF,TGTGCCAGCAGCCCCGACAGGGGCGGCGGCTACACCTTC,TRBJ1-2,TRBD1,once,TRBV7-6
CASSKLYRTNEKLFF,TGTGCCAGCAGCAAACTTTACAGGACGAATGAAAAACTGTTTTTT,TRBJ1-4,.,.,TRBV21-1
CASSVGKSNSPLHF,TGTGCCAGCAGCGTAGGAAAGAGTAATTCACCCCTCCACTTT,TRBJ1-6,.,.,TRBV9
CASSQAGGSGYTF,TGTGCCAGCAGCCAAGCAGGGGGCAGTGGCTACACCTTC,TRBJ1-2,TRBD1,once,TRBV3-1/TRBV3-2
CARSPGRPGEQYF,TGTGCCAGAAGCCCTGGACGGCCGGGGGAGCAGTACTTC,TRBJ2-7,.,few,TRBV5-3
CATSDLRQAGGETQYF,TGTGCCACCAGTGATTTAAGGCAGGCCGGGGGAGAGACCCAGTACTTC,TRBJ2-5,.,few,TRBV24-1
CASSQIDRDYGYTF,TGTGCCAGCAGCCAAATCGACAGGGACTATGGCTACACCTTC,TRBJ1-2,TRBD1,.,TRBV3-1/TRBV3-2
CASSLRTGSTEAFF,TGTGCCAGCTCACTTCGGACAGGGAGCACTGAAGCTTTCTTT,TRBJ1-1,TRBD1,.,TRBV18
CASSLVGEGGEQFF,TGCGCCAGCAGCTTGGTTGGCGAAGGGGGAGAGCAGTTCTTC,TRBJ2-1,.,.,TRBV5-1
CASSSGLAEGVDIQYF,TGTGCCAGCAGCTCGGGACTAGCGGAGGGGGTAGACATTCAGTACTTC,TRBJ2-4,TRBD2,.,TRBV13
CASSETSRVRGYTF,TGTGCCAGCAGTGAAACCTCCAGGGTACGAGGCTACACCTTC,TRBJ1-2,.,.,TRBV2
CASRPPRSRWGNTIYF,TGTGCCAGCCGGCCCCCCAGGTCCCGGTGGGGAAACACCATATATTTT,TRBJ1-3,.,.,TRBV28
CASSPYSSGNTIYF,TGTGCCAGCAGTCCGTACAGCTCTGGAAACACCATATATTTT,TRBJ1-3,.,.,TRBV2
CASSQIEAPSYEQYF,TGTGCCAGCAGCCAAATCGAAGCCCCCTCCTACGAGCAGTACTTC,TRBJ2-7,.,once,TRBV3-1/TRBV3-2
CAIRASGIQNNEQFF,TGTGCCATCAGGGCTAGCGGCATACAAAACAATGAGCAGTTCTTC,TRBJ2-1,TRBD2,once,TRBV10-3
CASSQGSGSDYGYTF,TGTGCCAGCAGCCAAGGATCGGGGTCGGACTATGGCTACACCTTC,TRBJ1-2,.,.,TRBV3-1/TRBV3-2
CASSTGTTNSPLHF,TGCGCCAGCTCGACAGGCACGACCAATTCACCCCTCCACTTT,TRBJ1-6,.,few,TRBV5-1
CASSLEVAERGDTQYF,TGCGCCAGCAGCTTGGAAGTAGCGGAGAGGGGAGATACGCAGTATTTT,TRBJ2-3,.,.,TRBV5-1
CASSVPGQNEKLFF,TGTGCCAGCAGTGTACCCGGACAGAATGAAAAACTGTTTTTT,TRBJ1-4,.,.,TRBV25-1
CASSWGIIAGYEQYF,TGTGCCAGTAGTTGGGGGATAATAGCGGGATACGAGCAGTACTTC,TRBJ2-7,TRBD2,.,TRBV19
CASSPRLAGSNNEQFF,TGTGCCAGCTCACCACGACTAGCGGGATCCAACAATGAGCAGTTCTTC,TRBJ2-1,TRBD2,.,TRBV18
CASSLTTGANEKLFF,TGTGCCAGCAGTCTCACCACAGGGGCTAATGAAAAACTGTTTTTT,TRBJ1-4,TRBD1,.,TRBV27
CASSPRLGEKTGKETQYF,TGTGCCAGCAGCCCTAGATTAGGGGAGAAAACAGGGAAAGAGACCCAGTACTTC,TRBJ2-5,.,.,TRBV9
CASSPETGVGEKLFF,TGTGCCAGCAGTCCGGAAACAGGGGTAGGCGAAAAACTGTTTTTT,TRBJ1-4,TRBD1,few,TRBV28
CASSRPGTGGARGYTF,TGTGCCAGCAGTCGCCCCGGGACAGGGGGCGCCAGGGGCTACACCTTC,TRBJ1-2,TRBD1,.,TRBV28
CASSRDRAYNEQFF,TGTGCCAGCAGCAGAGACAGGGCCTACAATGAGCAGTTCTTC,TRBJ2-1,TRBD1,.,TRBV6-2/TRBV6-3
CASSAVATGDTGELFF,TGTGCCAGTAGTGCGGTAGCTACCGGGGACACCGGGGAGCTGTTTTTT,TRBJ2-2,.,once,TRBV19
CASTHLRQGFWPQHF,TGTGCCAGTACCCACCTGCGGCAGGGATTTTGGCCCCAGCATTTT,TRBJ1-5,.,.,TRBV19
CASSLTGGGPGELFF,TGTGCTAGCAGTTTGACAGGGGGCGGGCCCGGGGAGCTGTTTTTT,TRBJ2-2,TRBD1,.,TRBV7-7
CASSLGSSGQETQYF,TGTGCCAGCAGCTTGGGGTCTAGCGGGCAAGAGACCCAGTACTTC,TRBJ2-5,TRBD2,few,TRBV5-8
CASPKDRGPNEQFF,TGTGCCAGCCCGAAGGACAGGGGGCCCAATGAGCAGTTCTTC,TRBJ2-1,TRBD1,few,TRBV6-5
CASSFRGSAEDEQYF,TGTGCCAGCAGTTTCCGCGGTTCCGCTGAGGACGAGCAGTACTTC,TRBJ2-7,.,many,TRBV28
CATSPGSYEQYF,TGTGCCACCAGCCCTGGTAGCTACGAGCAGTACTTC,TRBJ2-7,.,.,TRBV24-1
CASSSRLAINEQFF,TGTGCCAGCAGCTCCCGATTAGCGATCAATGAGCAGTTCTTC,TRBJ2-1,.,.,TRBV9
CASSLGGTVYTEAFF,TGTGCCAGCAGCTTAGGAGGGACAGTCTACACTGAAGCTTTCTTT,TRBJ1-1,TRBD1,.,TRBV7-9
CASSPRTKTEAFF,TGTGCCAGCAGCCCCCGGACTAAAACTGAAGCTTTCTTT,TRBJ1-1,.,once,TRBV21-1
CASTELGFQGEQYF,TGCGCCAGCACGGAACTGGGCTTTCAGGGAGAGCAGTACTTC,TRBJ2-7,.,.,TRBV5-1
CASSRTGTVAIYF,TGTGCCAGCAGCCGGACAGGGACGGTCGCCATATATTTT,TRBJ1-3,TRBD1,.,TRBV6-6
CASSFGGADTQYF,TGTGCCAGCAGCTTCGGGGGAGCAGATACGCAGTATTTT,TRBJ2-3,.,once,TRBV7-6
CASSIPLTGVGYTF,TGTGCCAGTAGTATCCCCTTGACAGGGGTGGGCTACACCTTC,TRBJ1-2,TRBD1,few,TRBV19
CASSLRGGATRRGENIQYF,TGTGCCAGCAGCCTTAGGGGAGGGGCTACAAGGAGAGGCGAAAACATTCAGTACTTC,TRBJ2-4,TRBD2,.,TRBV7-2
CASSLYPADSYNEQFF,TGCGCCAGCAGCTTGTACCCAGCGGACTCCTACAATGAGCAGTTCTTC,TRBJ2-1,.,.,TRBV5-1
CASSTRDRGRRDGGTQYF,TGTGCCAGCAGCACCCGGGACAGGGGGCGCAGGGACGGCGGTACACAGTACTTC,TRBJ2-7,TRBD1,.,TRBV28
CASSLVRRGWSYEQYF,TGTGCCAGCAGCTTAGTTCGGCGGGGGTGGTCCTACGAGCAGTACTTC,TRBJ2-7,TRBD2,.,TRBV7-2
CASSFTAQETQYF,TGTGCCAGCAGTTTTACAGCCCAAGAGACCCAGTACTTC,TRBJ2-5,.,few,TRBV7-3
CAISESAGGNVNEQFF,TGTGCCATCAGTGAGTCTGCAGGGGGAAATGTCAATGAGCAGTTCTTC,TRBJ2-1,TRBD1,.,TRBV10-3
CASRDRTYEQYF,TGTGCCAGCAGGGACAGGACCTACGAGCAGTACTTC,TRBJ2-7,TRBD1,few,TRBV28
CASRGQREEQYF,TGTGCCAGCAGGGGGCAGCGAGAGGAGCAGTACTTC,TRBJ2-7,.,.,TRBV28
CASSVGPQETQYF,TGTGCCAGCAGCGTAGGGCCCCAAGAGACCCAGTACTTC,TRBJ2-5,.,.,TRBV9
CASSIGLANEQFF,TGTGCCAGTAGTATAGGACTAGCAAATGAGCAGTTCTTC,TRBJ2-1,TRBD2,.,TRBV19
CASSPTGNQETQYF,TGTGCCAGCAGCCCGACAGGCAACCAAGAGACCCAGTACTTC,TRBJ2-5,.,.,TRBV9
CASSLWGRNTEAFF,TGTGCCAGCAGCTTGTGGGGCCGGAACACTGAAGCTTTCTTT,TRBJ1-1,.,.,TRBV5-4
CSAGSGRWQYF,TGCAGTGCTGGTAGCGGGAGATGGCAGTACTTC,TRBJ2-7,TRBD2,.,TRBV20-1
CASSRGRGGYTF,TGTGCCAGCAGTAGGGGCCGCGGTGGCTACACCTTC,TRBJ1-2,.,.,TRBV2
CASSPQGATKNIQYF,TGTGCCAGTAGTCCACAGGGGGCGACCAAAAACATTCAGTACTTC,TRBJ2-4,TRBD1,.,TRBV19
CASGSRQGGGDTQYF,TGTGCCTCCGGCTCCCGGCAGGGGGGAGGAGATACGCAGTATTTT,TRBJ2-3,.,.,TRBV27
CASSGLAGGPVEQFF,TGCGCCAGCAGCGGATTAGCGGGAGGGCCGGTTGAGCAGTTCTTC,TRBJ2-1,TRBD2,.,TRBV5-1
CASSYGGRLYEQFF,TGTGCCAGCAGTTACGGCGGGAGGTTATATGAGCAGTTCTTC,TRBJ2-1,TRBD2,.,TRBV6-2/TRBV6-3
CASSRSLAGVGETQYF,TGTGCCAGCAGCCGCAGTCTAGCGGGAGTAGGAGAGACCCAGTACTTC,TRBJ2-5,TRBD2,.,TRBV7-2